The 14 T cell receptor beta chains below come from one sample, sequenced in a study of T cell repertoires in cytomegalovirus infection. TCRdb recomputed calls from the reads with MiXCR, one row per CDR3 protein. The sample has roughly 100,000 distinct CDR3 sequences, approximately 15% seen once. The sequencing sample was made of PBMCs. The receptors were gathered from a human donor in good health (CMV status not recorded). Some clones in this sample may be carry-over from other donors' samples.

This clonotype was observed at least ten times. The chain links TRBV6-2 or TRBV6-3 to TRBJ2-4; possible D gene TRBD2, 6 bases. Germline V gives CDR1 MNHEY, CDR2 SVGEGT. The V and J ends lost 2 bases and 0 bases respectively, with 23 bases between them. The CDR3 has 20 amino acids. The CDR3 DNA is TGTGCCAGCAGTTACGGAGTCGGGGGTTCGGCAGAACTAGCCAAAAACATTCAGTACTTC. Its translation: CASSYGVGGSAELAKNIQYF.

This clonotype was seen a handful of times. The chain employs TRBV7-8 and TRBJ2-3; the D is unclear. Looked up from germline, CDR1 is SGHVS and CDR2 is FQNEAQ. Trimming took off 1 base at V and 2 bases at J, with 7 bases between the two ends. CDR3 length: 14 residues. This chain's CDR3 is CASSLVSSTDTQYF. The CDR3 coding sequence is TGTGCCAGCAGCTTAGTCAGCTCCACAGATACGCAGTATTTT.

This CDR3 reads CATSEYTGELFF. CDR3 nucleotide sequence: TGTGCCACGTCTGAGTACACCGGGGAGCTGTTTTTT. V is TRBV24-1 and J is TRBJ2-2, with D uncertain. The germline V and J ends were trimmed by 10 bases and 3 bases, with 8 bases remaining between them. Germline V CDR1 and CDR2: KGHDR, SFDVKD. This CDR3 spans 12 amino acids.

The table lists this clonotype with a count of one. This may arise from a read error, as a much more abundant clone is one base away. The chain carries TRBV7-6 and TRBJ2-7, with D possibly matching TRBD1 (5 bases). CDR3 size: 14 residues. Germline-derived CDR1 and CDR2 are SGHVS and FNYEAQ. V was shortened by 1 base and J by 4 bases, with 11 bases between the two germline ends. DNA of the CDR3: TGTGCCAGCAGCTTAGGTCAAGGGGTTTACGAGCAGTACTTC. This translates into CASSLGQGVYEQYF.

This clonotype has a count of ten or more. The CDR3 reads CASTRQGRDIQYF. The CDR3 DNA reads TGTGCCAGCACACGACAGGGTAGGGACATTCAGTACTTC. This chain links TRBV7-2 with TRBJ2-4; 7 nucleotides match TRBD1. The junction had 8 bases not matched to a gene; V was cut back by 7 bases and J by 8 bases. This CDR3 has 13 amino acids. Germline values: CDR1 SGHTA, CDR2 FQGNSA.

The table lists this clonotype with many counts. The V call is TRBV28, the J call TRBJ1-2; 9 nucleotides align to TRBD1. Germline CDR1 and CDR2: MDHEN and SYDVKM. The CDR3 has 17 residues. J was trimmed by 3 bases and V by 1 base; bases with no gene match: 9. For the CDR3, the DNA is TGTGCCAGCAGTTTATTGGGACAGGGAAGATCGCACTATGGCTACACCTTC. Encoded protein: CASSLLGQGRSHYGYTF.

The chain carries TRBV20-1 and TRBJ1-1; D uncertain. V was clipped by 2 bases and J by 0 bases, with 13 bases between them. CDR3 length: 15 residues. In germline, CDR1 is DFQATT, CDR2 SNEGSKA (reference sequence). CDR3 DNA: TGCAGTGCTAGAAGGCCCGACGGGTTGAACACTGAAGCTTTCTTT. Its protein is CSARRPDGLNTEAFF.

This clonotype has a count of ten or more. This rearrangement joins TRBV7-8 to TRBJ2-6; D is perhaps TRBD1 (5 bases). The V end lost 0 bases, the J end lost 0 bases, and 18 bases lay between the germline ends. The V gene's germline CDR1 is SGHVS and CDR2 FQNEAQ. The CDR3 runs 20 residues. The CDR3 reads CASSLAMQGIFSSGANVLTF. DNA of the CDR3: TGTGCCAGCAGCTTAGCGATGCAGGGAATCTTTAGCTCTGGGGCCAACGTCCTGACTTTC. Full variable domain (outside the CDR3, taken from reference TRBV7-8 and TRBJ2-6): GAGVSQSPRYKVAKRGQDVALRCDPISGHVSLFWYQQALGQGPEFLTYFQNEAQLDKSGLPSDRFFAERPEGSVSTLKIQRTQQEDSAVYLCASSLAMQGIFSSGANVLTFGAGSRLTVL.

This clonotype was recorded a few times. CDR3 loop: CASSLGGGATDTQYF. The CDR3 DNA follows: TGTGCCAGCAGCTTAGGGGGGGGGGCTACAGATACGCAGTATTTT. The chain joins TRBV11-2 to TRBJ2-3; TRBD2 might be the D (7 bases). With 1 base removed from V and 3 bases from J, the gap between germline ends came to 11 bases. The CDR3 runs 15 residues. Germline assignment: CDR1 SGHAT and CDR2 FQNNGV.

Worth noting for this clonotype: A single base separates this from a much larger clone, so it may be a read error. The V and J genes are TRBV7-2 and TRBJ2-7, with 7 positions matching TRBD2. Germline lookup yields CDR1 SGHTA and CDR2 FQGNSA. Germline trimming cut 5 bases from V and 4 bases from J; bases unmatched to any gene: 8. The CDR3 extends over 14 amino acids. The CDR3 DNA sequence: TGTGCCAGCAGCCCGACTAGCTGGGAGTACGAGCAGTACTTC. It specifies CASSPTSWEYEQYF. Looking up the rest from reference TRBV7-2 and TRBJ2-7 gives the full variable domain: GAGVSQSPSNKVTEKGKDVELRCDPISGHTALYWYRQSLGQGLEFLIYFQGNSAPDKSGLPSDRFSAERTGGSVSTLTIQRTQQEDSAVYLCASSPTSWEYEQYFGPGTRLTVT.

The rearrangement joins TRBV6-2 or TRBV6-3 to TRBJ2-2; unclear D gene. CDR3 length: 15 amino acids. Looked up from germline, CDR1 is MNHEY and CDR2 is SVGEGT. V was shortened by 0 bases and J by 1 base, with 6 bases between the two germline ends. CDR3 sequence: CASSYSTGNTGELFF. CDR3 in DNA: TGTGCCAGCAGTTACTCGACTGGGAACACCGGGGAGCTGTTTTTT.

This clonotype was recorded many times. The chain employs TRBV7-6 and TRBJ2-1; weak D call: TRBD2 (5 bases). Germline loops: CDR1 SGHVS, CDR2 FNYEAQ. The CDR3 has 16 residues. Deletions cut 0 bases from V and 7 bases from J, with 16 bases between. The CDR3 reads CASSLARAYVGNEQFF. The DNA for the CDR3 is TGTGCCAGCAGCTTAGCGAGGGCCTACGTAGGTAATGAGCAGTTCTTC.

There are many counts of this clonotype. The chain uses TRBV4-2 and TRBJ1-2; no reliable D call. Trimming left V 2 bases short and J 8 bases short, with 21 bases between. CDR1 and CDR2 from the germline V gene are LGHNA and YNFKEQ. The length of the CDR3 is 16 residues. CDR3 coding DNA: TGTGCCAGCAGCCAATCGTCCGATGGGGTCGGTAGAGGCTACACCTTC. Its translation: CASSQSSDGVGRGYTF.

This clonotype was found many times. V usage is TRBV6-2 or TRBV6-3 and J usage is TRBJ2-2; D unclear. V lost 1 base and J 5 bases, leaving 5 bases between the germline ends. CDR1 is MNHEY, CDR2 SVGEGT, per germline. The CDR3 covers 13 residues. CDR3 region: CASSYFQTGELFF. The CDR3 DNA reads TGTGCCAGCAGTTACTTCCAGACCGGGGAGCTGTTTTTT.